Listed here are 29 T cell receptor beta chains from one sample, sequenced in a study of cytomegalovirus exposure and HLA in healthy donors. Amplification used 60 Vbeta primers and 13 Jbeta primers. The assay was immunoSEQ multiplex PCR, and TCRdb's table has in-frame clones only and misses some. The sample consists of 50,000 to 75,000 clones, about four fifths of them appearing once. The sequencing input was PBMCs. The receptors stem from a woman in her forties in good health and CMV-seronegative.

The chain employs TRBV5-1 and TRBJ1-2; D may be TRBD1 (5 bases). Trimming removed 4 bases from V and 4 bases from J, with 14 bases in between. The CDR3 consists of 14 residues. The germline gives CDR1 SGHRS, CDR2 YFSETQ. CDR3 nucleotides: TGCGCCAGCAGCACCACGGACACAAGCTATGGCTACACCTTC. Translating it yields CASSTTDTSYGYTF.

This chain uses TRBV19 with TRBJ1-5; 12 bases match TRBD1. V shed 7 bases, J shed 7 bases, and the junction held 8 bases outside the gene matches. The CDR3 consists of 15 residues. Germline assignment: CDR1 LNHDA and CDR2 SQIVND (reference sequence). The CDR3 protein is CASKRGQGARQPQHF. CDR3 DNA sequence: TGTGCCAGTAAGAGGGGACAGGGGGCGCGGCAGCCCCAGCATTTT.

The genes are TRBV2 and TRBJ2-1, with TRBD2 matching 8 bases. The J segment lost 2 bases and the V segment lost 7 bases, leaving 1 base of the junction unmatched. The germline CDR1 and CDR2 sequences are SNHLY and FYNNEI. The CDR3 extends over 13 amino acids. The CDR3 nucleotides read TGTGCCAGCATACTAGCGGCCTACAATGAGCAGTTCTTC. Translation gives CASILAAYNEQFF.

V and J are TRBV28 and TRBJ1-2; D unclear. CDR3 size: 14 residues. Between the trimmed V and J ends, which lost 5 bases and 2 bases, there was a span of 12 bases. In germline, CDR1 is MDHEN, CDR2 SYDVKM. CDR3 sequence: CASSLVGRNYGYTF. In DNA form, the CDR3 reads TGTGCCAGCAGTCTGGTTGGCAGGAACTATGGCTACACCTTC.

This chain links TRBV6-5 with TRBJ2-5; D may be TRBD2 (5 bases). The CDR3 length is 15 residues. Germline V gene data show CDR1 as MNHEY and CDR2 as SVGAGI. V was shortened by 5 bases and J by 2 bases, with 15 bases between the two germline ends. DNA for the CDR3: TGTGCCAGCAGTCTAGGCCCGGACTTGCAAGAGACCCAGTACTTC. Its protein is CASSLGPDLQETQYF.

The rearrangement joins TRBV4-2 to TRBJ1-1, with 8 bases identical to TRBD1. Germline V lookup: CDR1 LGHNA, CDR2 YNFKEQ. Trimming removed 4 bases from V and 6 bases from J; junction bases left unmatched: 7. The CDR3 covers 14 residues. The chain's CDR3 is CASSPSTGVPEAFF. The CDR3 nucleotides are TGTGCCAGCAGCCCCTCGACAGGGGTGCCTGAAGCTTTCTTT.

This chain connects TRBV6-5 to TRBJ1-2, with 9 nucleotides matching TRBD1. Germline loops: CDR1 MNHEY, CDR2 SVGAGI. This CDR3 is built from 15 residues. V lost 6 bases to trimming and J lost 3 bases; unmatched junction nucleotides: 8. The CDR3 DNA reads TGTGCCAGCAGGATACAGGGGGCAGGGGACTATGGCTACACCTTC. Its protein is CASRIQGAGDYGYTF.

V usage is TRBV11-2 and J usage is TRBJ2-3; possibly TRBD2 for D (5 bases). Trimming took off 0 bases at V and 1 base at J, with 17 bases between the two ends. Germline CDR1 SGHAT, CDR2 FQNNGV. The length of the CDR3 is 18 residues. This CDR3 reads CASSLDPYGGGGTDTQYF. DNA of the CDR3: TGTGCCAGCAGCTTAGACCCATATGGTGGAGGCGGCACAGATACGCAGTATTTT. Full variable domain (remainder filled in from reference TRBV11-2 and TRBJ2-3): EAGVAQSPRYKIIEKRQSVAFWCNPISGHATLYWYQQILGQGPKLLIQFQNNGVVDDSQLPKDRFSAERLKGVDSTLKIQPAKLEDSAVYLCASSLDPYGGGGTDTQYFGPGTRLTVL.

The rearrangement uses TRBV5-1 and TRBJ2-1; 10 nucleotides align to TRBD2. This CDR3 contains 17 residues. J lost 3 bases, V lost 1 base, and 7 bases had no gene match. Germline values: CDR1 SGHRS, CDR2 YFSETQ. This chain's CDR3 is CASSLPASGSYYNEQFF. The CDR3 DNA follows: TGCGCCAGCAGCTTGCCGGCTAGCGGGAGTTACTACAATGAGCAGTTCTTC.

V and J are TRBV2 and TRBJ2-3; no clear D gene. The V gene's germline CDR1 is SNHLY and CDR2 FYNNEI. CDR3 length: 11 amino acids. The germline V and J ends were trimmed by 1 base and 14 bases, with 10 bases remaining between them. CDR3 bases: TGTGCCAGCAGTGAAGTCCAAAGCGCGTATTTT. Its protein is CASSEVQSAYF.

The chain uses TRBV27 and TRBJ2-1, with D unresolved. There are 12 residues in the CDR3. The germline gives CDR1 MNHEY, CDR2 SMNVEV (reference sequence). V was shortened by 8 bases and J by 10 bases, with 15 bases between the two germline ends. This CDR3 is CASGLRFNEQFF. As DNA, the CDR3 is TGTGCCAGCGGGCTTAGGTTTAACGAGCAGTTCTTC.

The J gene is TRBJ2-7, the V gene TRBV27, with D possibly matching TRBD1 (5 bases). Germline CDR1 is MNHEY and CDR2 is SMNVEV (reference sequence). The CDR3 sequence is 16 residues long. V gave up 8 bases and J gave up 2 bases, with 22 bases separating them. As DNA, the CDR3 is TGTGCCAGCTCAGACAAGACGACAGTTTTCACCTACGAGCAGTACTTC. Translating it yields CASSDKTTVFTYEQYF.

The V gene is TRBV4-1, the J gene TRBJ2-1; D remains unclear. Trimming stripped 0 bases from V and 4 bases from J, with 10 bases between. This CDR3 comprises 15 residues. Germline CDR1 reads MGHRA; CDR2 reads YSYEKL. The chain's CDR3 is CASSQDDSVYNEQFF. CDR3 nucleotide sequence: TGCGCCAGCAGCCAAGATGATTCGGTTTACAATGAGCAGTTCTTC.

The chain links TRBV19 to TRBJ1-2; 8 bases line up with TRBD1. The junction had 3 bases not matched to a gene; V was cut back by 5 bases and J by 1 base. Per germline, CDR1 LNHDA and CDR2 SQIVND (reference sequence). CDR3 length equals 14 residues. DNA of the CDR3: TGTGCCAGTAGTCAGACAGGGGTTAACTATGGCTACACCTTC. Amino acid sequence: CASSQTGVNYGYTF.

The chain uses TRBV2 and TRBJ1-1, with 8 bases that match TRBD1. The CDR3 has 11 residues. Germline-derived CDR1 and CDR2 are SNHLY and FYNNEI. The V segment lost 5 bases and the J segment 10 bases; nucleotides outside the gene matches: 3. The CDR3 region has the DNA TGTGCCAGCAGTATGGACAGGGCAGCTTTCTTT. Its protein is CASSMDRAAFF.

The chain joins TRBV18 to TRBJ1-1; D is ambiguous. Trimming removed 1 base from V and 3 bases from J, with 6 bases in between. This CDR3 spans 13 amino acids. The V gene's germline CDR1 is KGHSH and CDR2 LQKENI. The CDR3 loop reads CASSPLRDTEAFF. In DNA, the CDR3 is TGTGCCAGCTCACCACTTCGGGACACTGAAGCTTTCTTT.

The chain combines TRBV28 with TRBJ2-6; a weak D match, TRBD1 (5 bases). CDR1 and CDR2 (germline): MDHEN, SYDVKM. V was trimmed by 5 bases and J by 1 base, leaving 15 bases between them. The CDR3 runs to 17 residues. The CDR3 nucleotides read TGTGCCAGCAGTGGCCGCAGGGCAACGTCTGGGGCCAACGTCCTGACTTTC. Translation: CASSGRRATSGANVLTF.

The chain combines TRBV7-3 with TRBJ2-7, with 7 bases identical to TRBD2. CDR3 length: 16 amino acids. Trimming removed 2 bases from V and 7 bases from J; junction bases left unmatched: 14. CDR1 is SGHTA, CDR2 FQGTGA, per germline. The CDR3 DNA reads TGTGCCAGCAGCTTATCGTTTGGAGCCTCCGGGGGGGAGCAGTACTTC. Protein product: CASSLSFGASGGEQYF.

The chain has TRBV7-2 and TRBJ1-1, with D perhaps matching TRBD1 (5 bases). The V end lost 1 base, the J end lost 6 bases, and 15 bases lay between the germline ends. The germline V gene encodes CDR1 SGHTA and CDR2 FQGNSA. CDR3 length equals 15 residues. Here the CDR3 DNA reads TGTGCCAGCAGCTTAGGCGGCAGGGCCACCCCTGAAGCTTTCTTT. Translation gives CASSLGGRATPEAFF.

The chain employs TRBV15 and TRBJ2-1, with 7 bases that match TRBD1. Germline V CDR1 and CDR2: LNHNV, YYDKDF (reference sequence). V trimming: 7 bases; J trimming: 8 bases; junction bases outside the gene matches: 11. This CDR3 region has 14 residues. CDR3 sequence reads: CATTKRQGIDEQFF. CDR3 in DNA: TGTGCCACCACTAAGAGACAGGGAATCGATGAGCAGTTCTTC.

CDR3 loop: CASSQGSGSADTQYF. DNA for the CDR3: TGCGCCAGCAGCCAAGGTAGCGGGAGCGCAGATACGCAGTATTTT. V is TRBV5-1 and J is TRBJ2-3, with TRBD2 identical over 9 bases. V lost 4 bases and J lost 4; bases outside the gene matches: 7. The CDR3 runs 15 residues. In germline, CDR1 is SGHRS, CDR2 YFSETQ.

The chain carries TRBV19 and TRBJ2-5, with no clear D. V was cut by 3 bases and J by 2 bases, with 7 bases left in between. The CDR3 is made up of 13 amino acids. The V gene's germline CDR1 is LNHDA and CDR2 SQIVND (reference sequence). The CDR3 loop reads CASSISLQETQYF. In nucleotides, the CDR3 is TGTGCCAGTAGTATTTCCTTACAAGAGACCCAGTACTTC.

This clone has only a few counts. The CDR3 is CASSNPGQGEQYF. The CDR3 DNA sequence: TGTGCCAGCAGCAATCCGGGACAGGGCGAGCAGTACTTC. The genes are TRBV7-3 and TRBJ2-7, with 9 bases identical to TRBD1. J gave up 6 bases and V 5 bases, and 5 bases lay outside the gene matches. The CDR3 spans 13 residues. CDR1 and CDR2 (germline): SGHTA, FQGTGA.

The rearrangement links TRBV30 to TRBJ1-2, with D possibly being TRBD1 (5 bases). The CDR3 has 12 amino acids. Germline loops: CDR1 GTSNPN, CDR2 SVGIG (reference sequence). The CDR3, as DNA: TGTGGGGGACTCGGGACGGACTATGGCTACACCTTC. It encodes CGGLGTDYGYTF.

The chain is built from TRBV19 and TRBJ2-1; 8 bases fit TRBD2. This CDR3 comprises 15 residues. V shed 4 bases, J shed 3 bases, and the junction held 5 bases outside the gene matches. CDR1 is LNHDA, CDR2 SQIVND, per germline (reference sequence). The CDR3 DNA follows: TGTGCCAGTAGTACGCCGGGACTAGGCTACAATGAGCAGTTCTTC. It specifies CASSTPGLGYNEQFF. Full variable domain (outside the CDR3, taken from reference TRBV19 and TRBJ2-1): DGGITQSPKYLFRKEGQNVTLSCEQNLNHDAMYWYRQDPGQGLRLIYYSQIVNDFQKGDIAEGYSVSREKKESFPLTVTSAQKNPTAFYLCASSTPGLGYNEQFFGPGTRLTVL.

This clone was counted only a few times. This chain links TRBV23-1 with TRBJ2-2; 7 positions agree with TRBD1. TRBV23-1 has ORF status, its function being uncertain. The CDR3 totals 17 residues. The junction had 12 bases not matched to a gene; V was cut back by 7 bases and J by 1 base. CDR3: CASTHEARQGNTGELFF. CDR3 DNA: TGCGCCAGCACCCACGAAGCTCGACAGGGGAACACCGGGGAGCTGTTTTTT.

This chain uses TRBV28 with TRBJ2-3; TRBD1 aligns across 8 bases. The CDR3 has 14 amino acids. The V gene's germline CDR1 is MDHEN and CDR2 SYDVKM. The ends lost 11 bases at V and 1 base at J; junction bases unmatched: 8. The CDR3 DNA is TGTGCCTGGACCGGGACAGGAGGCACAGATACGCAGTATTTT. Encoded protein: CAWTGTGGTDTQYF. The full variable domain, in which reference TRBV28 and TRBJ2-3 provide the parts outside the CDR3, is DVKVTQSSRYLVKRTGEKVFLECVQDMDHENMFWYRQDPGLGLRLIYFSYDVKMKEKGDIPEGYSVSREKKERFSLILESASTNQTSMYLCAWTGTGGTDTQYFGPGTRLTVL.

The CDR3 DNA reads TGTGCCAGCAAGATTCTAGCGGGGAACTACAATGAGCAGTTCTTC. Protein: CASKILAGNYNEQFF. The chain links TRBV2 to TRBJ2-1; 9 bases fit TRBD2. The V segment lost 7 bases and the J segment 3 bases; nucleotides outside the gene matches: 7. CDR3 length equals 15 residues. Germline lookup yields CDR1 SNHLY and CDR2 FYNNEI.

The chain is built from TRBV15 and TRBJ2-1; D is perhaps TRBD1 (5 bases). The V end lost 0 bases, the J end lost 15 bases, and 15 bases lay between the germline ends. The CDR3 spans 13 residues. The germline gives CDR1 LNHNV, CDR2 YYDKDF (reference sequence). CDR3 sequence: CATSRDQTVSPFF. CDR3 DNA sequence: TGTGCCACCAGCAGAGATCAGACAGTCTCCCCGTTCTTC.